This TCR beta chain was identified during a study of T cells after yellow fever vaccination. This clonotype was observed at least ten times. What it recognizes is unknown. Findings of the study overall: There was a small share of clonotypes that showed up in both the CD4 and CD8 compartments.

5'RACE template switching added a universal primer site and UMIs to TCR cDNA. TCRdb ran MiXCR on the 5' RACE reads and lists one entry per CDR3 protein. The sample holds about 330,000 distinct CDR3 sequences, about 4% seen once. V lost 6 bases and J lost 2, with 11 bases in between. This CDR3 has 14 residues. Germline V gene lookup returns CDR1 MNHEY and CDR2 SVGEGT. The chain uses TRBV6-2 or TRBV6-3 and TRBJ2-1; D is unresolved. Here the sequenced sample was PBMCs, taken 5 days after the yellow fever booster vaccination. This sequence originates from a young man who received the YFV17D yellow fever vaccine. The CDR3 DNA reads as TGTGCCAGCAGCCAAGACTCCCCCTACAATGAGCAGTTCTTC. Translating gives CASSQDSPYNEQFF.